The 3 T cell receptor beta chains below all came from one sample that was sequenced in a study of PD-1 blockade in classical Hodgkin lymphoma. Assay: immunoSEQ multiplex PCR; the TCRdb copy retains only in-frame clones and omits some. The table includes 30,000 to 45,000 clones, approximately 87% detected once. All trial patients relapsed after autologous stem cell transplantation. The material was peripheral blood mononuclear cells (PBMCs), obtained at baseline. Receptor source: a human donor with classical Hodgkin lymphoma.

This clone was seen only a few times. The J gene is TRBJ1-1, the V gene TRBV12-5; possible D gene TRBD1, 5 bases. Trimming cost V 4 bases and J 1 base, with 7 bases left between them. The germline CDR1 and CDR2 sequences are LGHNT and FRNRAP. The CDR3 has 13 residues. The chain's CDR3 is CASGSGTNTEAFF. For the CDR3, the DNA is TGTGCTAGTGGTTCTGGGACGAACACTGAAGCTTTCTTT.

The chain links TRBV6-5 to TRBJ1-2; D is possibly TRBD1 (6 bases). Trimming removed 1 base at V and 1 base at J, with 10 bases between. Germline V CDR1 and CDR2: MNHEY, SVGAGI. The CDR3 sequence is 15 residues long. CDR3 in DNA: TGTGCCAGCAGTTACTTGGGACAACTTAACTATGGCTACACCTTC. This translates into CASSYLGQLNYGYTF.

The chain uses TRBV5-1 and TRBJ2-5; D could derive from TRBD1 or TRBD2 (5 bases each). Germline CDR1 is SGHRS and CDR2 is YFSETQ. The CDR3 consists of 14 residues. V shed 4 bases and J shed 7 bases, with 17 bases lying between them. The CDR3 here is CASSLTGTVGTQYF. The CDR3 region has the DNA TGCGCCAGCAGCCTTACCGGGACGGTCGGGACCCAGTACTTC.